This record looks at one T cell receptor beta chain sequence and its context. No antigen is known for it. Naive CD8 isolation took CD45RO-negative cells positively selected for CCR7 and excluded terminally differentiated effector memory CD45RA+ cells. Trimming removed 6 bases from V and 2 bases from J; junction bases left unmatched: 18. The CDR3 consists of 18 residues. From germline, CDR1 is MDHEN and CDR2 SYDVKM. The data stem from a study of shared clonotypes between healthy human individuals. Deep-level assay runs were performed. Clones were read by immunoSEQ multiplex PCR, and TCRdb kept only the in-frame ones, dropping some. This table holds about 1,800,000 clones, about 95% found once. General study results and limits: The naive CD4 repertoires of a handful of donors were compared, and around 5.1% of clonotypes were shared.

J is TRBJ2-5 and V is TRBV28; 7 bases agree with TRBD1. This clonotype was sampled from a man in his late teens or twenties in good health. The sequencing input was naive CD8+ T cells sorted from blood. CDR3 region: CASSPHWDSEAPQETQYF. CDR3 in DNA: TGTGCCAGCAGCCCCCACTGGGACAGCGAAGCCCCGCAAGAGACCCAGTACTTC.